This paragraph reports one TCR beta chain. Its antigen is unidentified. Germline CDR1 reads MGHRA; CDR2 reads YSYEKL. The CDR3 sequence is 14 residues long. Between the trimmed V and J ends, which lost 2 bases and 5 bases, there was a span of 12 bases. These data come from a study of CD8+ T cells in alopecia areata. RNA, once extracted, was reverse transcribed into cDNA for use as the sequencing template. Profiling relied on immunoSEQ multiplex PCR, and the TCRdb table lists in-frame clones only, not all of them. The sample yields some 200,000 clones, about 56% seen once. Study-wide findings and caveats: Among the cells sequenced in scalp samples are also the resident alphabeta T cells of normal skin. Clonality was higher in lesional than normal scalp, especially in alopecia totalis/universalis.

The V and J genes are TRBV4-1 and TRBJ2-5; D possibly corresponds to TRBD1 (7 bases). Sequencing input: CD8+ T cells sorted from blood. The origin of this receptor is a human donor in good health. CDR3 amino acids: CASSQFAGGETQYF. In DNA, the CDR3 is TGCGCCAGCAGCCAATTCGCAGGGGGGGAGACCCAGTACTTC.